These 14 T cell receptor beta chains share one sample of origin, sequenced in a study of cytomegalovirus exposure and HLA in healthy donors. Researchers ran the PCR with 60 Vbeta and 13 Jbeta primers. Data came from immunoSEQ multiplex PCR; TCRdb stores just in-frame clones and leaves some out. The sample has 90,000 or so clones; less than 80% are singletons. The sequenced sample was PBMCs. All receptors come from a woman aged 35 to 49 in good health and CMV-seronegative.

On this clone itself: This CDR3 is also generated by other DNA sequences in the sample. This chain uses TRBV6-5 with TRBJ2-5; D is possibly TRBD1 (5 bases). The CDR3 consists of 13 residues. The ends were cut back, 5 bases at V and 5 bases at J, with 12 bases in the middle. Germline-derived CDR1 and CDR2 are MNHEY and SVGAGI. The CDR3 nucleotides are TGTGCCAGCAGTCTGCAGGGTTGGGAGACCCAGTACTTC. Translated: CASSLQGWETQYF.

The chain employs TRBV19 and TRBJ1-2, with D tentatively TRBD1 (6 bases). Trimming stripped 4 bases from V and 7 bases from J, with 19 bases between. The CDR3 contains 15 residues. Germline V CDR1 and CDR2: LNHDA, SQIVND (reference sequence). The CDR3 nucleotides read TGTGCCAGTAGTACAATTACAGGGATCGGATCTGGCTACACCTTC. It encodes CASSTITGIGSGYTF. Filled out from reference TRBV19 and TRBJ1-2, the complete variable domain reads DGGITQSPKYLFRKEGQNVTLSCEQNLNHDAMYWYRQDPGQGLRLIYYSQIVNDFQKGDIAEGYSVSREKKESFPLTVTSAQKNPTAFYLCASSTITGIGSGYTFGSGTRLTVV.

The gene calls are TRBV5-1 and TRBJ2-5, with unresolved D. Germline CDR1 SGHRS, CDR2 YFSETQ. V lost 3 bases and J lost 4, with 16 bases in between. The CDR3 is 15 residues long. CDR3 bases: TGCGCCAGCAGCTGGGCTGATTCCTCCGGAGAGACCCAGTACTTC. It encodes CASSWADSSGETQYF. The whole variable domain, filled in from reference TRBV5-1 and TRBJ2-5, reads KAGVTQTPRYLIKTRGQQVTLSCSPISGHRSVSWYQQTPGQGLQFLFEYFSETQRNKGNFPGRFSGRQFSNSRSEMNVSTLELGDSALYLCASSWADSSGETQYFGPGTRLLVL.

This chain joins TRBV19 and TRBJ2-1, with D uncertain. The CDR3 runs to 14 residues. Germline V gives CDR1 LNHDA, CDR2 SQIVND (reference sequence). Between the trimmed V and J ends, which lost 4 bases and 8 bases, there was a span of 15 bases. This CDR3 is CASSNLVWPHEQFF. The CDR3 region has the DNA TGTGCCAGTAGTAACCTAGTATGGCCACATGAGCAGTTCTTC.

This chain links TRBV10-3 with TRBJ2-3; 14 bases match TRBD2. With 6 bases clipped from V and 2 bases from J, the junction kept 13 bases outside the gene matches. Per germline, CDR1 ENHRY and CDR2 SYGVKD. This CDR3 has 19 amino acids. CDR3 nucleotides: TGTGCCATCAGCCCCGCCGGGACTAGCGGGAGACGTGCCACAGATACGCAGTATTTT. The encoded protein is CAISPAGTSGRRATDTQYF.

The J gene is TRBJ1-3, the V gene TRBV9, with TRBD1 matching over 10 bases. This CDR3 is 14 amino acids long. V dropped 5 bases and J dropped 6; count of bases not matched to a gene: 5. Per germline, CDR1 SGDLS and CDR2 YYNGEE. DNA of the CDR3: TGTGCCAGCAGTGTGACAGGGGGCTTAAACACCATATATTTT. Translated: CASSVTGGLNTIYF. The variable domain in full, with the rest retrieved from reference TRBV9 and TRBJ1-3, is DSGVTQTPKHLITATGQRVTLRCSPRSGDLSVYWYQQSLDQGLQFLIQYYNGEERAKGNILERFSAQQFPDLHSELNLSSLELGDSALYFCASSVTGGLNTIYFGEGSWLTVV.

The J gene is TRBJ2-7, the V gene TRBV7-9, with 13 bases aligning to TRBD2. The CDR3 has 18 amino acids. CDR1 and CDR2 (germline): SEHNR, FQNEAQ (reference sequence). Trimming at V came to 5 bases and at J to 4 bases, leaving 14 bases not matched to a gene. DNA for the CDR3: TGTGCCAGCAGCCAACCTGCCGAGACTAGCGGGAGGAGGTACGAGCAGTACTTC. Translation: CASSQPAETSGRRYEQYF.

The chain combines TRBV11-2 with TRBJ2-1; 10 bases align to TRBD2. Germline V gene data show CDR1 as SGHAT and CDR2 as FQNNGV. J gave up 3 bases and V 0 bases, and 5 bases lay outside the gene matches. This CDR3 region has 17 residues. In DNA, the CDR3 is TGTGCCAGCAGCTTAGACGAGCGGGAGGGCCTCTACAATGAGCAGTTCTTC. Translating it yields CASSLDEREGLYNEQFF.

This chain links TRBV29-1 with TRBJ1-3; unclear D gene. V was shortened by 3 bases and J by 1 base, with 10 bases between the two germline ends. This CDR3 is 14 amino acids long. Germline CDR1 SQVTM, CDR2 ANQGSEA. CDR3 loop: CSVENRRSGNTIYF. The DNA of the CDR3 is TGCAGCGTTGAGAACCGCCGGTCTGGAAACACCATATATTTT.

The chain is built from TRBV14 and TRBJ2-1; D gene uncertain. V was trimmed by 3 bases and J by 4 bases, leaving 13 bases between them. Germline V gene sequence: CDR1 SGHDN, CDR2 FVKESK. CDR3 length: 15 residues. In DNA form, the CDR3 reads TGTGCCAGCAGCCAGCAGGCCAGGTTTTACAATGAGCAGTTCTTC. This gives the protein CASSQQARFYNEQFF.

The V and J genes are TRBV5-1 and TRBJ1-1, with a possible D match to TRBD1 (5 bases). This CDR3 has 13 residues. CDR1 SGHRS and CDR2 YFSETQ come from the germline V gene. Trimming took 3 bases from V and 3 from J, leaving 9 bases between them. The DNA of the CDR3 is TGCGCCAGCAGCTCTGCAGGGTACACTGAAGCTTTCTTT. Its translation: CASSSAGYTEAFF.

V gene TRBV4-3 combines with J gene TRBJ2-1, with a tentative D call TRBD1 (6 bases). V was shortened by 1 base and J by 3 bases, with 13 bases between the two germline ends. CDR3 length: 16 residues. Germline assignment: CDR1 LGHNA and CDR2 YSLEER. CDR3 sequence: CASSQGRGSGYNEQFF. CDR3 sequence (DNA): TGCGCCAGCAGCCAAGGCAGGGGATCGGGCTACAATGAGCAGTTCTTC.

Only one count was recorded for this clone. The rearrangement links TRBV19 to TRBJ1-2; D may be TRBD1 (6 bases). Germline V CDR1 and CDR2: LNHDA, SQIVND (reference sequence). CDR3 length: 14 amino acids. V dropped 1 base and J dropped 5 bases, with 11 bases sitting between them. The CDR3 DNA reads as TGTGCCAGTAGTATAGCTGGGGGCTTTTATGGCTACACCTTC. As protein: CASSIAGGFYGYTF. The full variable domain, its missing parts supplied by reference TRBV19 and TRBJ1-2, is DGGITQSPKYLFRKEGQNVTLSCEQNLNHDAMYWYRQDPGQGLRLIYYSQIVNDFQKGDIAEGYSVSREKKESFPLTVTSAQKNPTAFYLCASSIAGGFYGYTFGSGTRLTVV.

V is TRBV4-2 and J is TRBJ2-3; TRBD1 agrees at 8 bases. Trimming took 2 bases from V and 2 from J; bases not matched to a gene: 6. Germline-derived CDR1 and CDR2 are LGHNA and YNFKEQ. This CDR3 region has 16 residues. The CDR3 coding sequence is TGTGCCAGCAGCCAATCGGACAGGGAACACACAGATACGCAGTATTTT. Translating gives CASSQSDREHTDTQYF.